These T cell receptor beta chains were read from a single sample in a study of blood T cell repertoires in COVID-19. Generated by immunoSEQ multiplex PCR, the TCRdb table keeps only in-frame clones and is missing some. The sample records around 150,000 clones, 70% to 90% being singletons. What was sequenced was PBMCs or T cells enriched from blood (not recorded which). The receptors here all came from a woman between 45 and 60 years old who had recovered from COVID-19. Both conserved end residues are part of each CDR3.

v_gene	j_gene	CDR3aa
TRBV5-1	TRBJ2-5	CASSPGLAGGETQYF
TRBV24-1	TRBJ2-1	CATSVNRGLSLDNEQFF
TRBV20-1	TRBJ2-7	CSASPEGHEQYF
TRBV10-1	TRBJ1-5	CAPYRESQPQHF
TRBV6-2/TRBV6-3	TRBJ2-7	CASSAIYEQYF
TRBV6-2/TRBV6-3	TRBJ2-1	CASSYSANNEQFF
TRBV4-2	TRBJ2-2	CASSQVGTGSNTGELFF
TRBV9	TRBJ2-1	CASSVEVRGAANEQFF
TRBV7-2	TRBJ2-7	CASSSMTDEQYF
TRBV6-5	TRBJ2-7	CASRKGGPAEQYF
TRBV7-8	TRBJ1-2	CASSVRGQIYGYTF
TRBV5-5	TRBJ1-3	CASSLATGQVSGNTIYF
TRBV19	TRBJ1-2	CASSMGDRGAGYTF
TRBV5-6	TRBJ2-7	CASSHRNDYEQYF
TRBV19	TRBJ2-2	CASSIGIAGGGATGELFF
TRBV19	TRBJ1-5	CASSMGRANSNQPQHF
TRBV12-3/TRBV12-4	TRBJ2-7	CASSPGLSYEQYF
TRBV7-3	TRBJ2-2	CASSETGSNTGELFF
TRBV5-6	TRBJ1-2	CASNPGGRPYGYTF
TRBV6-5	TRBJ2-7	CASSYLQGTDYEQYF
TRBV27	TRBJ1-5	CATRQGSNQPQHF
TRBV19	TRBJ2-3	CASSPWGTRLIDTQYF